One and the same sample provided the 25 T cell receptor beta chains below, sequenced in a study of cytomegalovirus exposure and HLA in healthy donors. This PCR relied on a set of 60 Vbeta primers and 13 Jbeta primers. TCRdb's copy holds only in-frame clones and misses some; the assay was immunoSEQ multiplex PCR. This sample's clone table lists around 140,000 clones. The sample was PBMCs. The receptor source for this set is a woman aged 40 to 50 in good health and CMV-seronegative.

This chain uses TRBV19 with TRBJ1-5; 7 nucleotides align to TRBD1. Germline values: CDR1 LNHDA, CDR2 SQIVND (reference sequence). This CDR3 has 16 residues. The V gene end was trimmed by 0 bases and the J gene end by 8 bases; junction bases not matched to a gene: 10. CDR3 sequence (DNA): TGTGCCAGTAGTATAGATCCGACAGGGAGAAGCAAGCCCCAGCATTTT. This codes for CASSIDPTGRSKPQHF.

The V and J genes are TRBV7-6 and TRBJ1-5; the D gene is possibly TRBD1 (5 bases). Trimming pared 1 base from V and 2 bases from J, leaving 15 bases between. The CDR3 is 17 residues long. The germline V gene encodes CDR1 SGHVS and CDR2 FNYEAQ. CDR3 protein: CASSLGPGGAGNQPQHF. CDR3 sequence (DNA): TGTGCCAGCAGCTTAGGCCCAGGAGGGGCAGGCAATCAGCCCCAGCATTTT.

The genes are TRBV13 and TRBJ2-1; TRBD1 agrees at 9 bases. The CDR3 has 17 amino acids. Germline CDR1 reads PRHDT; CDR2 reads FYEKMQ (reference sequence). J lost 6 bases, V lost 7 bases, and 16 bases had no gene match. The CDR3 bases are TGTGCCAGCATCAACCTCGTAGGACAGGGGTCTTCCAATGAGCAGTTCTTC. Amino acids: CASINLVGQGSSNEQFF.

This chain uses TRBV11-2 with TRBJ1-2, with D unclear. Germline assignment: CDR1 SGHAT and CDR2 FQNNGV. Trimming took 5 bases from V and 4 from J, leaving 17 bases between them. The CDR3 covers 15 residues. The CDR3 DNA reads as TGTGCCAGCAGCCCCGAAAGCCTCCCGAGCTATGGCTACACCTTC. Protein product: CASSPESLPSYGYTF.

This chain links TRBV5-1 with TRBJ2-3, with 10 bases fitting TRBD2. This CDR3 comprises 18 residues. J gave up 2 bases and V 2 bases, and 11 bases lay outside the gene matches. Germline-derived CDR1 and CDR2 are SGHRS and YFSETQ. The CDR3 DNA is TGCGCCAGCAGCTTCCGAACTAGCGGGGTTCGGGTCACAGATACGCAGTATTTT. Protein sequence: CASSFRTSGVRVTDTQYF. The whole variable domain, filled in from reference TRBV5-1 and TRBJ2-3, reads KAGVTQTPRYLIKTRGQQVTLSCSPISGHRSVSWYQQTPGQGLQFLFEYFSETQRNKGNFPGRFSGRQFSNSRSEMNVSTLELGDSALYLCASSFRTSGVRVTDTQYFGPGTRLTVL.

The chain employs TRBV5-4 and TRBJ1-2, with D possibly matching TRBD1 (6 bases). CDR3 length: 12 residues. The germline gives CDR1 SGHNT, CDR2 YYREEE (reference sequence). The V gene lost 2 bases and the J gene lost 8 bases, with 10 bases spanning the gap. The CDR3 nucleotides are TGTGCCAGCAGCTTTTCAGGGGAAGGCTACACCTTC. Amino acid sequence: CASSFSGEGYTF.

This chain joins TRBV6-1 and TRBJ1-1; 8 nucleotides match TRBD1. Germline CDR1 is MNHNS and CDR2 is SASEGT. J lost 0 bases, V lost 2 bases, and 8 bases had no gene match. The CDR3 length is 17 residues. The chain's CDR3 is CASSEFGQGALNTEAFF. In DNA, the CDR3 is TGTGCCAGCAGTGAATTCGGACAGGGCGCCCTGAACACTGAAGCTTTCTTT.

This rearrangement joins TRBV14 to TRBJ1-1; 9 nucleotides agree with TRBD1. Germline trimming cut 3 bases from V and 8 bases from J; bases unmatched to any gene: 4. From germline, CDR1 is SGHDN and CDR2 FVKESK. The CDR3 is made up of 13 amino acids. DNA for the CDR3: TGTGCCAGCAGCCAGAACAGGGGGCAGGAAGCTTTCTTT. Protein product: CASSQNRGQEAFF.

This chain links TRBV5-1 with TRBJ2-2, with a possible D match to TRBD2 (6 bases). Germline V gene sequence: CDR1 SGHRS, CDR2 YFSETQ. Deletions cut 4 bases from V and 2 bases from J, with 9 bases between. The CDR3 extends over 14 amino acids. Here the CDR3 DNA reads TGCGCCAGCAGCGCCGGGAGCAACACCGGGGAGCTGTTTTTT. Translating gives CASSAGSNTGELFF.

The CDR3 nucleotides read TGTGCCAGCAGCTTCTCATTCGGGGGTGAAAAACTGTTTTTT. Its translation: CASSFSFGGEKLFF. V is TRBV7-8 and J is TRBJ1-4, with D perhaps TRBD1 (5 bases). This CDR3 comprises 14 residues. CDR1 is SGHVS and CDR2 is FQNEAQ in the germline V gene. V lost 3 bases and J 7 bases, leaving 12 bases between the germline ends.

The rearrangement joins TRBV7-2 to TRBJ2-1, with TRBD2 matching 7 bases. The CDR3 runs to 16 residues. Germline V gives CDR1 SGHTA, CDR2 FQGNSA. J gave up 7 bases and V 5 bases, and 14 bases lay outside the gene matches. CDR3 coding DNA: TGTGCCAGCAGCCTCTCTAGCGGCCACAGGAGGAATGAGCAGTTCTTC. Its translation is CASSLSSGHRRNEQFF.

This chain links TRBV14 with TRBJ1-1, with D possibly TRBD1 on 5 matching bases. Trimming left V 8 bases short and J 2 bases short, with 18 bases between. CDR1 is SGHDN, CDR2 FVKESK, per germline. The CDR3 contains 15 residues. The CDR3 nucleotides read TGTGCCAGCTCCGGGGGGTGGGCTGGAAACACTGAAGCTTTCTTT. The encoded protein is CASSGGWAGNTEAFF.

This sequence joins TRBV5-8 and TRBJ1-5, with D tentatively TRBD1 (6 bases). V lost 4 bases and J lost 3, with 11 bases in between. Germline V gene lookup returns CDR1 SGHTS and CDR2 YDEGEE. The CDR3 consists of 14 residues. CDR3 sequence (DNA): TGTGCCAGCAGCACAAGGACAGTCAATCAGCCCCAGCATTTT. This translates into CASSTRTVNQPQHF.

J is TRBJ2-5 and V is TRBV5-6; the match to TRBD1 covers 9 bases. The J call may be mistaken, given a closer DNA end match to TRBJ2-7. CDR1 is SGHDT and CDR2 is YYEEEE in the germline V gene. There are 14 residues in the CDR3. The CDR3 DNA follows: TGTGCCAGCAGGACCGGGACAGGGTCCTACGAGCAGTACTTC. It codes for CASRTGTGSYEQYF.

The CDR3 coding sequence is TGTGCCAGCAGCCGGAGCACTTCGGGCAATGAGCAGTTCTTC. This codes for CASSRSTSGNEQFF. The chain employs TRBV4-2 and TRBJ2-1; D not resolved. The ends were cut back, 4 bases at V and 6 bases at J, with 13 bases in the middle. The germline gives CDR1 LGHNA, CDR2 YNFKEQ. The CDR3 contains 14 residues.

The V call is TRBV5-1, the J call TRBJ2-6; TRBD1 matches 7 bases. The CDR3 is made up of 16 amino acids. Germline lookup yields CDR1 SGHRS and CDR2 YFSETQ. The ends lost 4 bases at V and 2 bases at J; junction bases unmatched: 6. CDR3 sequence reads: CASSPGQVPGANVLTF. The CDR3 coding sequence is TGCGCCAGCAGCCCCGGACAGGTACCTGGGGCCAACGTCCTGACTTTC.

This chain uses TRBV5-6 with TRBJ1-2, with D unclear. CDR1 is SGHDT, CDR2 YYEEEE, per germline. The CDR3 covers 12 residues. Trimming took off 1 base at V and 7 bases at J, with 8 bases between the two ends. CDR3 residues: CASSLRRVGYTF. The CDR3 DNA reads as TGTGCCAGCAGCTTGCGACGGGTTGGCTACACCTTC.

The chain has TRBV5-4 and TRBJ1-5, with 9 bases that match TRBD1. This CDR3 region has 17 residues. Trimming took 4 bases from V and 0 from J; bases not matched to a gene: 8. Germline lookup yields CDR1 SGHNT and CDR2 YYREEE (reference sequence). The CDR3 sequence is CASSPTGGGYSNQPQHF. The DNA for the CDR3 is TGTGCCAGCAGCCCGACAGGGGGGGGGTATAGCAATCAGCCCCAGCATTTT.

The chain couples TRBV5-1 to TRBJ2-3; 13 positions agree with TRBD2. The CDR3 runs 16 residues. V was pared by 5 bases and J by 3 bases, with 6 bases of the junction left unmatched. Germline V gene lookup returns CDR1 SGHRS and CDR2 YFSETQ. The CDR3 DNA follows: TGCGCCAGCAGAACCGGGACTAGCGGGGTGACAGATACGCAGTATTTT. As protein: CASRTGTSGVTDTQYF.

J is TRBJ2-5 and V is TRBV9; 8 nucleotides align to TRBD2. Trimming cost V 1 base and J 1 base; bases outside gene matches: 3. The CDR3 loop spans 15 amino acids. The germline CDR1 and CDR2 sequences are SGDLS and YYNGEE. The CDR3, as DNA: TGTGCCAGCAGCGTAACTAGCGGTACCCAAGAGACCCAGTACTTC. Residues: CASSVTSGTQETQYF.

The chain uses TRBV9 and TRBJ2-2; TRBD1 might be the D (6 bases). V was cut by 0 bases and J by 5 bases, with 20 bases left in between. Germline CDR1 reads SGDLS; CDR2 reads YYNGEE. This CDR3 spans 18 amino acids. The CDR3 sequence is CASSVAIWAQDRTGELFF. The CDR3 DNA follows: TGTGCCAGCAGCGTAGCTATTTGGGCCCAAGACAGGACCGGGGAGCTGTTTTTT.

The genes are TRBV11-2 and TRBJ1-2, with D possibly being TRBD1 (5 bases). The CDR3 is 15 residues long. V dropped 1 base and J dropped 5 bases, with 14 bases sitting between them. CDR1 SGHAT and CDR2 FQNNGV come from the germline V gene. CDR3 amino acids: CASSLVGPGGYGYTF. As DNA, the CDR3 is TGTGCCAGCAGCTTAGTCGGCCCGGGGGGGTATGGCTACACCTTC.

This chain connects TRBV5-8 to TRBJ2-6; D gene uncertain. The length of the CDR3 is 15 residues. Trimming stripped 5 bases from V and 0 bases from J, with 9 bases between. Per germline, CDR1 SGHTS and CDR2 YDEGEE. CDR3 amino acids: CASRMRLSGANVLTF. The DNA of the CDR3 is TGTGCCAGCAGGATGAGGCTCTCTGGGGCCAACGTCCTGACTTTC. The variable domain in full, with the rest retrieved from reference TRBV5-8 and TRBJ2-6, is EAGVTQSPTHLIKTRGQQATLRCSPISGHTSVYWYQQALGLGLQFLLWYDEGEERNRGNFPPRFSGRQFPNYSSELNVNALELEDSALYLCASRMRLSGANVLTFGAGSRLTVL.

The V gene is TRBV6-1, the J gene TRBJ1-1; 10 nucleotides match TRBD1. CDR1 and CDR2 (germline): MNHNS, SASEGT. CDR3 size: 15 residues. V lost 6 bases, J lost 6 bases, and 10 bases stayed unmatched. The CDR3 loop reads CASRVNRDRGSEAFF. CDR3 DNA sequence: TGTGCCAGCAGAGTTAACCGGGACAGGGGCTCTGAAGCTTTCTTT.

The genes are TRBV4-3 and TRBJ1-5; the D is unclear. CDR3 size: 13 residues. From germline, CDR1 is LGHNA and CDR2 YSLEER. Trimming took off 0 bases at V and 10 bases at J, with 10 bases between the two ends. CDR3 in amino acids: CASSQDRLAPQHF. The CDR3 DNA reads as TGCGCCAGCAGCCAAGATCGTCTAGCTCCCCAGCATTTT.